What follows describes a single T cell receptor beta chain. Its antigen remains unknown. The PCR made use of 60 Vbeta and 13 Jbeta primers. TCRdb's table, derived via immunoSEQ multiplex PCR, lists solely in-frame clones and lacks some. The sample includes over 150,000 clones, about 75% seen only once; the top ten take just under 3%. The entry originates in a study of cytomegalovirus exposure and HLA in healthy donors. Study background: Of the donors genotyped, 300 to 500 in all, about 80% fell in the Caucasian-associated ancestry cluster.

The study's findings and limits: With later analysis, a missense DCLRE1C variant became linked to TCR beta V- and J-gene trimming.

V lost 3 bases to trimming and J lost 1 base, with 13 bases between them. This CDR3 is 16 amino acids long. The V gene's germline CDR1 is KGHSH and CDR2 LQKENI. The receptor comes from a woman between 50 and 59 years old in good health and CMV-seropositive. The chain has TRBV18 and TRBJ2-1; weak D call: TRBD1 (6 bases). Input material: PBMCs. CDR3 amino acids: CASSPSQGQSYNEQFF. CDR3 bases: TGTGCCAGCTCACCTAGCCAGGGGCAATCCTACAATGAGCAGTTCTTC.